The clone carrying this T cell receptor (beta chain) was seen many times. Its antigen is currently unknown. Germline-derived CDR1 and CDR2 are ENHRY and SYGVKD. The CDR3 spans 14 residues. With 6 bases removed from V and 4 bases from J, the gap between germline ends came to 15 bases. The study based diagnoses on clinical symptoms, serum thyroxine and TRAb, thyroid ultrasound and orbital computed tomography. When hyperthyroidism was first diagnosed, the blood sample was taken, preceding any ophthalmopathy symptoms. From RNA transcripts, TCR beta CDR3 regions were amplified. Primed by the HTBI set, a first-round RT-PCR was run on the TCR CDR3. TCRdb independently ran MiXCR on the multiplex PCR reads; one entry per CDR3 protein. The sample shows roughly 360,000 distinct CDR3 sequences, around an eighth of them seen only once. This record comes from a study of T cells in Graves' hyperthyroidism and ophthalmopathy.

General observations from the study: The blood repertoire included most of the expanded thyroid clonotypes above 0.001.

Sequencing input: blood. The chain joins TRBV10-3 to TRBJ1-1; perhaps TRBD1 as D (6 bases). This clonotype was sampled from a man younger than 40 with Graves' hyperthyroidism that later progressed to Graves' ophthalmopathy. The CDR3 DNA reads as TGTGCCATCAGGCCTGACAGGCGAGGCACTGAAGCTTTCTTT. This translates into CAIRPDRRGTEAFF.